This TCR beta chain stems from a study of cytomegalovirus exposure and HLA in healthy donors. Comment on this clone: Its antigen is unidentified. One junction end does not reproduce the germline sequence, and a read error may be involved.

General study points: Certain sequence variants were highly shared and formed a cluster, and this cluster was likely a sequencing artifact. It was shown in a later analysis that HLA-associated TCR beta chains were more clonally expanded than other, equally common chains. TCR beta sequences numbering around 15,000 were associated with HLA alleles at 0.05 false discovery rate in a later analysis.

The germline CDR1 and CDR2 sequences are SGHVS and FQNEAQ. CDR3 length: 15 amino acids. The primer mix had 60 Vbeta and 13 Jbeta primers. Data came from immunoSEQ multiplex PCR; TCRdb stores just in-frame clones and leaves some out. The sample yields more than 100,000 clones, 8.9% seen once. Sequenced material: PBMCs. The chain has TRBV7-8 and TRBJ1-6; TRBD1 matches 7 bases. This sequence was found in a woman in her thirties or forties in good health and CMV-seropositive. CDR3 loop: CASSLRDSYNSPIHF. The CDR3 nucleotides are TGTGCCAGCAGCTTGAGGGACAGCTATAATTCACCCATCCACTTC. The full variable domain, rest sourced from reference TRBV7-8 and TRBJ1-6, is GAGVSQSPRYKVAKRGQDVALRCDPISGHVSLFWYQQALGQGPEFLTYFQNEAQLDKSGLPSDRFFAERPEGSVSTLKIQRTQQEDSAVYLCASSLRDSYNSPIHFGNGTRLTVT.